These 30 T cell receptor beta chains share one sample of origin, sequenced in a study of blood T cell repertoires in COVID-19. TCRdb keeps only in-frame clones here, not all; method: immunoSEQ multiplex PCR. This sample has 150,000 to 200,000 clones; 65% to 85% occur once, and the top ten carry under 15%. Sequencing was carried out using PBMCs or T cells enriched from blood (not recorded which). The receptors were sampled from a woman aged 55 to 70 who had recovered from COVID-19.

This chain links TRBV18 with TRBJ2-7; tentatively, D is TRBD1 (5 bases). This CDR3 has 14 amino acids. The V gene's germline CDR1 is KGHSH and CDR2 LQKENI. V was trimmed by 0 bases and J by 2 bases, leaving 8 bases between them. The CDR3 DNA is TGTGCCAGCTCACCACCGCAGGGTACCTACGAGCAGTACTTC. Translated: CASSPPQGTYEQYF.

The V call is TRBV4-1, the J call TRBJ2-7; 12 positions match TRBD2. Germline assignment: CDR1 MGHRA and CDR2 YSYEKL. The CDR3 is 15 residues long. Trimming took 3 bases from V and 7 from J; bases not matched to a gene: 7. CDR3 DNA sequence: TGCGCCAGCAGCCAGGGACTAGCGGGCCCCCTAGAGCAGTACTTC. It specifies CASSQGLAGPLEQYF.

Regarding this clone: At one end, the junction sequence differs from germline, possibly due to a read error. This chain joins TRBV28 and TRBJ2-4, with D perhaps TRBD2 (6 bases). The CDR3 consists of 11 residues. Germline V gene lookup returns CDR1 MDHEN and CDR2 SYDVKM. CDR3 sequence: CASSGTPTLHF. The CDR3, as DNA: TGTGCCAGCAGTGGGACTCCTACTCTCCACTTC.

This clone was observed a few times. The CDR3 DNA reads TGTGCCAGCAGCCAAGATAAGATAGAGAATTCACCCCTCCACTTT. Translation gives CASSQDKIENSPLHF. V is TRBV4-2 and J is TRBJ1-6; D gene unclear. Germline V gives CDR1 LGHNA, CDR2 YNFKEQ. CDR3 length equals 15 residues. Trimming removed 0 bases at V and 7 bases at J, with 10 bases between.

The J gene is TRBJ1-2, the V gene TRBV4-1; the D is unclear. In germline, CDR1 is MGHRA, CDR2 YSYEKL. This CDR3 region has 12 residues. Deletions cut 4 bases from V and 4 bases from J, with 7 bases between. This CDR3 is CASSPRGYGYTF. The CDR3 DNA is TGCGCCAGCAGCCCCCGGGGCTATGGCTACACCTTC.

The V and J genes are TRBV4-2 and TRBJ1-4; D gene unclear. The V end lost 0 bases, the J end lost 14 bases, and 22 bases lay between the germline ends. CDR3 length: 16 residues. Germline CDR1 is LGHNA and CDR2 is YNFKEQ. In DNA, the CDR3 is TGTGCCAGCAGCCAAGATGCCCTGGGAGGATCACGCTCTCTGTTTTTT. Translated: CASSQDALGGSRSLFF.

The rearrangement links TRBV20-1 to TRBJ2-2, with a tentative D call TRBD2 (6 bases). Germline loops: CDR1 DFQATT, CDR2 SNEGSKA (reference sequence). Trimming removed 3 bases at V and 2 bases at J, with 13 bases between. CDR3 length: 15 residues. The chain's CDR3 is CSASSPGLNTGELFF. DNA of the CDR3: TGCAGTGCTAGTTCACCGGGACTCAACACCGGGGAGCTGTTTTTT.

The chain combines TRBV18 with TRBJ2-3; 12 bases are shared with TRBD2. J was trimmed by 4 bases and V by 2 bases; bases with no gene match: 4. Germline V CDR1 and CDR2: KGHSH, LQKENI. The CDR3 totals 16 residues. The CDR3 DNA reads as TGTGCCAGCTCACCATTGACTAGCGGGAGATCAGATACGCAGTATTTT. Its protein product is CASSPLTSGRSDTQYF.

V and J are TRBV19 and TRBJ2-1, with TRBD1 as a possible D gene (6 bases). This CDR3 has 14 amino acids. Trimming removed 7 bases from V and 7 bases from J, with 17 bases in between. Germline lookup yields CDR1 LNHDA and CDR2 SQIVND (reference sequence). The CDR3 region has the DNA TGTGCCAGTACCCCGTTGGGGGCTAGTAATGAGCAGTTCTTC. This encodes CASTPLGASNEQFF.

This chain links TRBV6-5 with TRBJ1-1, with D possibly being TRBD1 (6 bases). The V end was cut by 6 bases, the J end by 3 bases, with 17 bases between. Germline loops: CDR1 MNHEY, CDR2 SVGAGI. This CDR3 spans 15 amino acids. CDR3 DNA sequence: TGTGCCAGCAGATCAAACCAGGGGCCCCACACTGAAGCTTTCTTT. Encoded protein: CASRSNQGPHTEAFF.

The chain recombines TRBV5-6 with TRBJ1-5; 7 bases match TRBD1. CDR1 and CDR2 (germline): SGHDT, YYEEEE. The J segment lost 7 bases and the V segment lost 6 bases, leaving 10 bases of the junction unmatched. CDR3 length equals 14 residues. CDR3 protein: CASKGGGRAQPQHF. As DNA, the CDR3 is TGTGCCAGCAAAGGGGGCGGGAGGGCGCAGCCCCAGCATTTT.

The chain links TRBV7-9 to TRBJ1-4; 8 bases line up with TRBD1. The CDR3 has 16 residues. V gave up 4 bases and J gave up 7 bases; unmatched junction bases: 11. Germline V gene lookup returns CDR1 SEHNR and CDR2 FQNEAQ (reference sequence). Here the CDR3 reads CASSSPAGQGTEKLFF. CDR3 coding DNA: TGTGCCAGCAGCTCACCCGCCGGACAGGGAACTGAAAAACTGTTTTTT.

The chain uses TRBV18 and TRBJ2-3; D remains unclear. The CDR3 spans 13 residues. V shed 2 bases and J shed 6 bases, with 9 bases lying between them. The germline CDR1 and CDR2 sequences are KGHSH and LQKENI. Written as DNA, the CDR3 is TGTGCCAGCTCACCAGATTTAGTGGATACGCAGTATTTT. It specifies CASSPDLVDTQYF.

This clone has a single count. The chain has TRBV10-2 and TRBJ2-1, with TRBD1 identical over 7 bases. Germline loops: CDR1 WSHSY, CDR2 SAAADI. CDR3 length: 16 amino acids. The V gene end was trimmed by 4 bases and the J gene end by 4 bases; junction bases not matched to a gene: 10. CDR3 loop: CASSVVGQSPYNEQFF. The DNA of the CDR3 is TGCGCCAGCAGTGTCGTGGGACAGTCGCCGTACAATGAGCAGTTCTTC.

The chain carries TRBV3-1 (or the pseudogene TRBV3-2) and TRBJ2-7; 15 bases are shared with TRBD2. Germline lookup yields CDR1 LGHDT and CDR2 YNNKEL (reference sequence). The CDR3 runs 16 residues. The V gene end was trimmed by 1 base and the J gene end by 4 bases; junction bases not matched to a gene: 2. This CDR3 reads CASSQAGTSGRYEQYF. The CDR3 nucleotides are TGTGCCAGCAGCCAAGCCGGGACTAGCGGGAGGTACGAGCAGTACTTC.

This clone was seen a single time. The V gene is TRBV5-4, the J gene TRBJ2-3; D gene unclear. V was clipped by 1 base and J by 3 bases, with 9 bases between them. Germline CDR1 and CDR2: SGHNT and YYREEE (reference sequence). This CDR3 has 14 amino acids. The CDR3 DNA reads TGTGCCAGCAGCTTGTTTAGCACGACAGATACGCAGTATTTT. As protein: CASSLFSTTDTQYF. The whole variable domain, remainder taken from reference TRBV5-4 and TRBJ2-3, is ETGVTQSPTHLIKTRGQQVTLRCSSQSGHNTVSWYQQALGQGPQFIFQYYREEENGRGNFPPRFSGLQFPNYSSELNVNALELDDSALYLCASSLFSTTDTQYFGPGTRLTVL.

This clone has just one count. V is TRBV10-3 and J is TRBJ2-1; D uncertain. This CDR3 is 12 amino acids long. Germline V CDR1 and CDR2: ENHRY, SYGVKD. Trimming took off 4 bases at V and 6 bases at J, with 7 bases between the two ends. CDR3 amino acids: CAISGRGNEQFF. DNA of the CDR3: TGTGCCATCAGTGGGCGCGGCAATGAGCAGTTCTTC.

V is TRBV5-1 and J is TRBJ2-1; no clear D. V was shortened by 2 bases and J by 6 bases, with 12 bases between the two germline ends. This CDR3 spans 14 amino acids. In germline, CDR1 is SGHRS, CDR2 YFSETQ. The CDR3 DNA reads TGCGCCAGCAGCTTCCCCCCTAGAACCAATGAGCAGTTCTTC. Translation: CASSFPPRTNEQFF.

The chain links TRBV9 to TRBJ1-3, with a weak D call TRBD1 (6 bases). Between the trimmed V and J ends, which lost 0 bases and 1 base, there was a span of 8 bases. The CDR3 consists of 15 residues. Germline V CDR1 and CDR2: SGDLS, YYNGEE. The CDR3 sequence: CASSVDGQSGNTIYF. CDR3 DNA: TGTGCCAGCAGCGTAGACGGACAGTCTGGAAACACCATATATTTT.

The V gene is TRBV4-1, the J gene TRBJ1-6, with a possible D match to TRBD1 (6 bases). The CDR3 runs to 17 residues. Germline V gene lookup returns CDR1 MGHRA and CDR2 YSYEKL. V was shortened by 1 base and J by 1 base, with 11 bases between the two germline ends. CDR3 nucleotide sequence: TGCGCCAGCAGCCAAGGGCAGGGGCGATCCTATAATTCACCCCTCCACTTT. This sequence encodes CASSQGQGRSYNSPLHF.

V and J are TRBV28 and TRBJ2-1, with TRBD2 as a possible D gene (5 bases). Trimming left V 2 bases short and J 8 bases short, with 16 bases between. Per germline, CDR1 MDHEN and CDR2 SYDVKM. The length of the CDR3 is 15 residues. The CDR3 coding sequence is TGTGCCAGCAGTTTAGTAGCGACCGGAAGCCATGAGCAGTTCTTC. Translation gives CASSLVATGSHEQFF. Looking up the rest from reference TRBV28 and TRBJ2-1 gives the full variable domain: DVKVTQSSRYLVKRTGEKVFLECVQDMDHENMFWYRQDPGLGLRLIYFSYDVKMKEKGDIPEGYSVSREKKERFSLILESASTNQTSMYLCASSLVATGSHEQFFGPGTRLTVL.

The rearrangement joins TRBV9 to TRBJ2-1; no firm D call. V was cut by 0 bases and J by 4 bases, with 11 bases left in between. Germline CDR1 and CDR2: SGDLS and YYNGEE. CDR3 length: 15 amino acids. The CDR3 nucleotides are TGTGCCAGCAGCGTAGGGGCTGCCTCTTACAATGAGCAGTTCTTC. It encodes CASSVGAASYNEQFF.

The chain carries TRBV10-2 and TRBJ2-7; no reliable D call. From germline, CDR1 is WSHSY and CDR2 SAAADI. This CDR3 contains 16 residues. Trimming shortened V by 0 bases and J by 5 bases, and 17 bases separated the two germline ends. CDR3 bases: TGCGCCAGCAGTGAGTCGAGCTTCACCCTTATGAACGAGCAGTACTTC. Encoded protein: CASSESSFTLMNEQYF.

The CDR3 DNA follows: TGCGCCAGCAGCGTGGGACAGGCGTACCAAGAGACCCAGTACTTC. Its protein product is CASSVGQAYQETQYF. The chain combines TRBV5-1 with TRBJ2-5, with 8 bases identical to TRBD1. CDR1 is SGHRS, CDR2 YFSETQ, per germline. The CDR3 is 15 amino acids. Trimming took 4 bases from V and 0 from J; bases not matched to a gene: 5. The full variable domain, completed using reference TRBV5-1 and TRBJ2-5, is KAGVTQTPRYLIKTRGQQVTLSCSPISGHRSVSWYQQTPGQGLQFLFEYFSETQRNKGNFPGRFSGRQFSNSRSEMNVSTLELGDSALYLCASSVGQAYQETQYFGPGTRLLVL.

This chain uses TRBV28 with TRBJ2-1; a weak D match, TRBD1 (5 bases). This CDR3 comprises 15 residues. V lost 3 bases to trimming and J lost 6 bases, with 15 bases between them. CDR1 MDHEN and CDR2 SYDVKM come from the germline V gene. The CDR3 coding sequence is TGTGCCAGCAGTTTTCCCCTACGACAGATCAATGAGCAGTTCTTC. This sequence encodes CASSFPLRQINEQFF.

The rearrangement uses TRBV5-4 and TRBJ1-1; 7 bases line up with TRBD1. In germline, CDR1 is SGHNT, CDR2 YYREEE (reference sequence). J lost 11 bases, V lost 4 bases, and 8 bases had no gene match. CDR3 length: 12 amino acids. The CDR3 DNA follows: TGTGCCAGCAGCCCTGACAGGGTTGAGGCTTTCTTT. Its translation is CASSPDRVEAFF. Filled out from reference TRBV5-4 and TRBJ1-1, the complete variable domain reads ETGVTQSPTHLIKTRGQQVTLRCSSQSGHNTVSWYQQALGQGPQFIFQYYREEENGRGNFPPRFSGLQFPNYSSELNVNALELDDSALYLCASSPDRVEAFFGQGTRLTVV.

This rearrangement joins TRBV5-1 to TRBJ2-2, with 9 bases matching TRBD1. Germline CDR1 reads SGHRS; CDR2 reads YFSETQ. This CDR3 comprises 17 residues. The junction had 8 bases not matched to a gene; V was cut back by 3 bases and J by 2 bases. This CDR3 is CASSSGQGGLNTGELFF. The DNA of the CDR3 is TGCGCCAGCAGCTCGGGACAGGGCGGTTTAAACACCGGGGAGCTGTTTTTT.

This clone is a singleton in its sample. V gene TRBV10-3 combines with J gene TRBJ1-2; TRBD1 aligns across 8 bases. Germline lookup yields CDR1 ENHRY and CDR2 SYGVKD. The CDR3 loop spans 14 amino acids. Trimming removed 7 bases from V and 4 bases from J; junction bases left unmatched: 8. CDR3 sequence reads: CAIKMDRVGYGYTF. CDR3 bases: TGTGCCATCAAGATGGACAGGGTGGGCTATGGCTACACCTTC.

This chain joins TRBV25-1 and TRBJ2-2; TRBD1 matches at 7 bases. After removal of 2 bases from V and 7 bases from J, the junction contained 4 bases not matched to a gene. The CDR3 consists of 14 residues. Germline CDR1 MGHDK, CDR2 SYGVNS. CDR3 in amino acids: CASSEEGANGELFF. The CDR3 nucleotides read TGTGCCAGCAGTGAAGAGGGGGCCAACGGGGAGCTGTTTTTT.

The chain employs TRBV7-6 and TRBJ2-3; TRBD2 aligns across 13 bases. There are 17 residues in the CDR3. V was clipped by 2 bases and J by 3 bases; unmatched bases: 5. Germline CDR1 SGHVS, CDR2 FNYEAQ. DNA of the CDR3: TGTGCCAGCAGCTTATGGACTAGCGGGGGCCCGACAGATACGCAGTATTTT. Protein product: CASSLWTSGGPTDTQYF.